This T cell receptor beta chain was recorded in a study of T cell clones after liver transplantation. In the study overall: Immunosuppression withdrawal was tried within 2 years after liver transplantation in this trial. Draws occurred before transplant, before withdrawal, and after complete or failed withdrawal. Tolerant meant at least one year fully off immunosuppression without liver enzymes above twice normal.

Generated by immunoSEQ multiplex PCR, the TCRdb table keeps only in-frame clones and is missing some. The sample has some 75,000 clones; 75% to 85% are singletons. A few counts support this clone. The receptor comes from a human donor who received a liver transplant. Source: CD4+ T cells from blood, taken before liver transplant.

For the CDR3, the DNA is TGCGCCAGCAGCCACGCCCCCGCGAGAGGGGATGGCTACACCTTC. Residues: CASSHAPARGDGYTF. This chain joins TRBV4-3 and TRBJ1-2; tentative D call: TRBD1 (5 bases). The V end was cut by 3 bases, the J end by 6 bases, with 17 bases between. CDR1 LGHNA and CDR2 YSLEER come from the germline V gene. CDR3 length: 15 residues.